This entry lists 30 T cell receptor beta chains sequenced from one sample in a study of T cell responses to AZD1222 COVID-19 vaccine. The data were produced by immunoSEQ multiplex PCR, yet TCRdb's version contains in-frame clones alone and is incomplete. The sample lists 150,000 or so clones, over 90% occurring once. Sequenced here: peripheral blood, sampled on day 0 of AZD1222 vaccination. The receptors here all came from an adult in good health.

The genes are TRBV18 and TRBJ2-7; possibly TRBD1 or TRBD2 for D (5 bases each). V gave up 5 bases and J gave up 4 bases, with 18 bases separating them. This CDR3 is built from 15 residues. Germline assignment: CDR1 KGHSH and CDR2 LQKENI. The CDR3: CASSKPGRTFYEQYF. For the CDR3, the DNA is TGTGCCAGCTCAAAGCCGGGGCGAACGTTTTACGAGCAGTACTTC.

The gene calls are TRBV24-1 and TRBJ2-3; 7 nucleotides align to TRBD1. The CDR3 is 16 residues long. CDR1 and CDR2 from the germline V gene are KGHDR and SFDVKD. With 1 base clipped from V and 0 bases from J, the junction kept 3 bases outside the gene matches. The CDR3 DNA is TGTGCCACCAGTGATTTTGGGACAGCCAGCACAGATACGCAGTATTTT. Its protein is CATSDFGTASTDTQYF.

The chain combines TRBV18 with TRBJ2-1, with D tentatively TRBD2 (7 bases). The CDR3 runs 16 residues. CDR1 is KGHSH, CDR2 LQKENI, per germline. Trimming took off 0 bases at V and 1 base at J, with 10 bases between the two ends. The CDR3, as DNA: TGTGCCAGCTCACCACCGGGAGGGGGATCCTACAATGAGCAGTTCTTC. Amino acid sequence: CASSPPGGGSYNEQFF.

In its sample, this clone was seen once. The chain joins TRBV30 to TRBJ1-5; no reliable D call. V was shortened by 0 bases and J by 0 bases, with 3 bases between the two germline ends. From germline, CDR1 is GTSNPN and CDR2 SVGIG (reference sequence). The CDR3 extends over 13 amino acids. CDR3 protein: CAWSVSSNQPQHF. The CDR3, as DNA: TGTGCCTGGAGTGTAAGTAGCAATCAGCCCCAGCATTTT. The complete variable domain, with remaining parts taken from reference TRBV30 and TRBJ1-5, reads SQTIHQWPATLVQPVGSPLSLECTVEGTSNPNLYWYRQAAGRGLQLLFYSVGIGQISSEVPQNLSASRPQDRQFILSSKKLLLSDSGFYLCAWSVSSNQPQHFGDGTRLSIL.

The V call is TRBV3-1 (or the pseudogene TRBV3-2), the J call TRBJ2-1; 13 bases line up with TRBD2. The CDR3 is 16 residues long. V shed 1 base and J 8 bases; nucleotides not matched to a gene: 5. Germline assignment: CDR1 LGHDT and CDR2 YNNKEL (reference sequence). The CDR3 DNA reads as TGTGCCAGCAGCCAAGGACTAGCGGGAGGTATGGATGAGCAGTTCTTC. Its translation is CASSQGLAGGMDEQFF.

The chain couples TRBV10-2 to TRBJ2-1; D gene unclear. The V end was cut by 8 bases, the J end by 4 bases, with 15 bases between. The CDR3 is 14 amino acids. Germline CDR1 WSHSY, CDR2 SAAADI. The CDR3 here is CASSLATVYNEQFF. The CDR3 coding sequence is TGCGCCAGCTCTTTAGCAACCGTTTACAATGAGCAGTTCTTC.

This clone has only one observation. This chain links TRBV2 with TRBJ1-4; the match to TRBD1 covers 7 bases. The CDR3 covers 14 residues. The J segment lost 8 bases and the V segment lost 1 base, leaving 4 bases of the junction unmatched. Germline V gene lookup returns CDR1 SNHLY and CDR2 FYNNEI. In DNA form, the CDR3 reads TGTGCCAGCAGTGAAGTCGGGACAGACGAAAAACTGTTTTTT. This codes for CASSEVGTDEKLFF.

This clone came up once. The chain joins TRBV5-1 to TRBJ2-7; the match to TRBD1 covers 7 bases. The CDR3 extends over 14 amino acids. After removal of 4 bases from V and 1 base from J, the junction contained 5 bases not matched to a gene. Germline V gene sequence: CDR1 SGHRS, CDR2 YFSETQ. DNA of the CDR3: TGCGCCAGCAGCCCTGGACAGGCTTCCTACGAGCAGTACTTC. This encodes CASSPGQASYEQYF.

The chain combines TRBV25-1 with TRBJ2-7; D tentatively reads TRBD1 or TRBD2 (6 bases each). This CDR3 is built from 15 residues. CDR1 is MGHDK, CDR2 SYGVNS, per germline. V lost 6 bases to trimming and J lost 2 bases, with 17 bases between them. Here the CDR3 DNA reads TGTGCCAGCAGCGACTGGGGGGCAGGGGCCTACGAGCAGTACTTC. This codes for CASSDWGAGAYEQYF.

The chain combines TRBV11-2 with TRBJ1-3; no clear D gene. The CDR3 is 16 residues long. Trimming removed 1 base from V and 0 bases from J, with 10 bases in between. Germline V CDR1 and CDR2: SGHAT, FQNNGV. The CDR3 bases are TGTGCCAGCAGCTTAGGAAACGACCCCTCTGGAAACACCATATATTTT. It encodes CASSLGNDPSGNTIYF.

As DNA, the CDR3 is TGTGCCAGCAGTCTGTCGGCAGCCACTGAAGCTTTCTTT. It is translated as CASSLSAATEAFF. V gene TRBV12-3 or TRBV12-4 combines with J gene TRBJ1-1; no definite D call. Between the trimmed V and J ends, which lost 5 bases and 4 bases, there was a span of 11 bases. The CDR3 is made up of 13 amino acids.

This clone is a singleton in its sample. The CDR3 spells CASMGQGSEQFF. CDR3 nucleotides: TGTGCCAGCATGGGACAGGGTAGTGAGCAGTTCTTC. The chain carries TRBV2 and TRBJ2-1; 9 bases match TRBD1. J gave up 9 bases and V 7 bases, and 4 bases lay outside the gene matches. The CDR3 is 12 amino acids. Germline values: CDR1 SNHLY, CDR2 FYNNEI.

The CDR3 loop is CASMGGYNFYEQYF. The CDR3 DNA is TGTGCCAGCATGGGGGGCTATAATTTCTACGAGCAGTACTTC. The rearrangement uses TRBV6-5 and TRBJ2-7, with D perhaps matching TRBD1 or TRBD2 (6 bases each). CDR3 length: 14 amino acids. Germline CDR1 is MNHEY and CDR2 is SVGAGI. V was shortened by 7 bases and J by 3 bases, with 16 bases between the two germline ends.

This rearrangement joins TRBV21-1 to TRBJ1-5; TRBD1 is taken as the D call from the table, unchecked against the DNA. TRBV21-1 has pseudogene status. This CDR3 contains 18 residues. CDR3 protein: CASSTWPPIDSLNQPQHF. The DNA of the CDR3 is TGTGCCAGCAGCACCTGGCCCCCCATTGACAGCCTCAATCAGCCCCAGCATTTT.

J is TRBJ2-7 and V is TRBV7-9; tentatively, D is TRBD1 or TRBD2 (5 bases each). The CDR3 covers 15 residues. CDR1 is SEHNR, CDR2 FQNEAQ, per germline (reference sequence). Trimming cost V 3 bases and J 3 bases, with 15 bases left between them. This chain's CDR3 is CASSFGSGRDYEQYF. CDR3 sequence (DNA): TGTGCCAGCAGCTTTGGGAGCGGCAGGGACTACGAGCAGTACTTC.

The chain uses TRBV5-1 and TRBJ2-5; the D is unclear. Trimming shortened V by 0 bases and J by 2 bases, and 11 bases separated the two germline ends. Per the germline V gene, CDR1 is SGHRS and CDR2 is YFSETQ. The CDR3 has 15 residues. This CDR3 is CASSLGYTGQETQYF. DNA of the CDR3: TGCGCCAGCAGCTTGGGGTATACCGGACAAGAGACCCAGTACTTC.

The chain employs TRBV7-9 and TRBJ2-1; D unclear. The CDR3 covers 15 residues. Germline CDR1 SEHNR, CDR2 FQNEAQ (reference sequence). Deletions cut 1 base from V and 4 bases from J, with 11 bases between. CDR3 residues: CASSLGDVSYNEQFF. The CDR3 bases are TGTGCCAGCAGCTTAGGCGATGTTTCATACAATGAGCAGTTCTTC.

The rearrangement uses TRBV19 and TRBJ2-1, with 10 bases aligning to TRBD2. Germline CDR1 LNHDA, CDR2 SQIVND (reference sequence). J lost 7 bases, V lost 4 bases, and 13 bases had no gene match. This CDR3 has 17 amino acids. CDR3 nucleotide sequence: TGTGCCAGTAGTACGGGGGAAGCGGGAGGGCCAGGGAATGAGCAGTTCTTC. Amino acid sequence: CASSTGEAGGPGNEQFF.

The chain recombines TRBV19 with TRBJ2-1, with 10 positions matching TRBD2. Germline assignment: CDR1 LNHDA and CDR2 SQIVND (reference sequence). V shed 0 bases and J 9 bases; nucleotides not matched to a gene: 8. This CDR3 spans 16 amino acids. Here the CDR3 DNA reads TGTGCCAGTAGTATAGATCGGCTTAGCGGGAGGCCTGAGCAGTTCTTC. This sequence encodes CASSIDRLSGRPEQFF.

V and J are TRBV18 and TRBJ1-3, with D unclear. The CDR3 contains 14 residues. Trimming removed 0 bases at V and 0 bases at J, with 3 bases between. Germline lookup yields CDR1 KGHSH and CDR2 LQKENI. The DNA for the CDR3 is TGTGCCAGCTCACCACCTAACTCTGGAAACACCATATATTTT. Its protein product is CASSPPNSGNTIYF.

J is TRBJ1-2 and V is TRBV5-4; D is unresolved. Germline V CDR1 and CDR2: SGHNT, YYREEE (reference sequence). V lost 0 bases and J 2 bases, leaving 8 bases between the germline ends. This CDR3 is 14 amino acids long. The DNA of the CDR3 is TGTGCCAGCAGCTTGGAACCGGAAAACTATGGCTACACCTTC. Protein product: CASSLEPENYGYTF.

The CDR3 spells CASSEGREQYF. CDR3 coding DNA: TGTGCCAGCAGTGAGGGTCGCGAGCAGTACTTC. This chain connects TRBV2 to TRBJ2-7; unclear D gene. V lost 3 bases and J 6 bases, leaving 6 bases between the germline ends. CDR1 SNHLY and CDR2 FYNNEI come from the germline V gene. This CDR3 has 11 amino acids.

As DNA, the CDR3 is TGTGCCAGCAGCCCATCGACCGAAATGAACACTGAAGCTTTCTTT. Translating gives CASSPSTEMNTEAFF. V usage is TRBV7-8 and J usage is TRBJ1-1; D is undetermined. The CDR3 extends over 15 amino acids. V lost 5 bases and J lost 0, with 13 bases in between. Per the germline V gene, CDR1 is SGHVS and CDR2 is FQNEAQ.

J is TRBJ2-5 and V is TRBV11-2; 12 nucleotides agree with TRBD2. V gave up 4 bases and J gave up 3 bases; unmatched junction bases: 6. Per the germline V gene, CDR1 is SGHAT and CDR2 is FQNNGV. The CDR3 spans 16 residues. The CDR3 region is CASSSGLAGIEETQYF. DNA of the CDR3: TGTGCCAGCAGCTCCGGACTAGCGGGGATCGAAGAGACCCAGTACTTC.

V and J are TRBV6-2 or TRBV6-3 and TRBJ2-2; 13 bases are shared with TRBD2. CDR3 length: 15 residues. The ends lost 6 bases at V and 4 bases at J; junction bases unmatched: 2. Germline CDR1 MNHEY, CDR2 SVGEGT. CDR3 sequence (DNA): TGTGCCAGCAGCCGGACTAGCGGGAGCACCGGGGAGCTGTTTTTT. It translates to CASSRTSGSTGELFF.

The chain is built from TRBV11-2 and TRBJ2-7, with D possibly matching TRBD2 (6 bases). V lost 5 bases to trimming and J lost 1 base, with 12 bases between them. This CDR3 spans 14 amino acids. Per the germline V gene, CDR1 is SGHAT and CDR2 is FQNNGV. The CDR3 spells CASSRLTSSYEQYF. In DNA form, the CDR3 reads TGTGCCAGCAGCCGACTGACTAGTTCCTACGAGCAGTACTTC.

The gene calls are TRBV7-8 and TRBJ2-1; no clear D. The germline V and J ends were trimmed by 1 base and 4 bases, with 8 bases remaining between them. CDR3 length: 14 amino acids. The germline V gene encodes CDR1 SGHVS and CDR2 FQNEAQ. CDR3 in amino acids: CASSLEAQYNEQFF. The CDR3 bases are TGTGCCAGCAGCTTAGAAGCGCAGTACAATGAGCAGTTCTTC. The full variable domain, its missing parts supplied by reference TRBV7-8 and TRBJ2-1, is GAGVSQSPRYKVAKRGQDVALRCDPISGHVSLFWYQQALGQGPEFLTYFQNEAQLDKSGLPSDRFFAERPEGSVSTLKIQRTQQEDSAVYLCASSLEAQYNEQFFGPGTRLTVL.

CDR3 protein: CASSPWGEKLFF. The CDR3 DNA reads as TGTGCCAGCTCACCATGGGGTGAAAAACTGTTTTTT. The chain carries TRBV18 and TRBJ1-4; D not certain. This CDR3 is 12 amino acids long. V gave up 2 bases and J gave up 7 bases, with 5 bases separating them. Looked up from germline, CDR1 is KGHSH and CDR2 is LQKENI.

This chain uses TRBV2 with TRBJ1-6; tentatively, D is TRBD1 (5 bases). The CDR3 loop spans 15 amino acids. Trimming left V 3 bases short and J 5 bases short, with 11 bases between. Germline V CDR1 and CDR2: SNHLY, FYNNEI. The CDR3 nucleotides read TGTGCCAGCAGTGAGCTGGGGCGGAATAATTCACCCCTCCACTTT. The encoded protein is CASSELGRNNSPLHF. The whole variable domain, remainder taken from reference TRBV2 and TRBJ1-6, is EPEVTQTPSHQVTQMGQEVILRCVPISNHLYFYWYRQILGQKVEFLVSFYNNEISEKSEIFDDQFSVERPDGSNFTLKIRSTKLEDSAMYFCASSELGRNNSPLHFGNGTRLTVT.

This clone showed up just once. The chain carries TRBV20-1 and TRBJ2-3; D perhaps matches TRBD2 (6 bases). Looked up from germline, CDR1 is DFQATT and CDR2 is SNEGSKA (reference sequence). CDR3 size: 14 residues. Trimming stripped 3 bases from V and 6 bases from J, with 16 bases between. CDR3 loop: CSASRGGGRDTQYF. The CDR3, as DNA: TGCAGTGCTAGTCGAGGTGGTGGGAGGGATACGCAGTATTTT.